These 18 T cell receptor beta chains came from one sample sequenced in a study of OX40 agonist ivuxolimab in advanced cancers. Measured with immunoSEQ multiplex PCR; TCRdb has only the in-frame clones, and not every one. Among just over 25,000 clones listed, 86% were seen once. The source was CD4+ or CD8+ T cells sorted from blood, collected in a trial of the OX40 agonist ivuxolimab. These receptors were collected from an adult with an advanced solid tumor such as melanoma, head and neck, liver or kidney cancer.

This chain uses TRBV4-3 with TRBJ2-3; 8 positions match TRBD2. The V and J ends lost 1 base and 5 bases, in that order; junction bases with no gene match: 11. Germline V gene lookup returns CDR1 LGHNA and CDR2 YSLEER. The CDR3 consists of 17 residues. CDR3 sequence (DNA): TGCGCCAGCAGCCAAGTCTTAGGGCGGGGGGATATAGATACGCAGTATTTT. Protein: CASSQVLGRGDIDTQYF.

This rearrangement joins TRBV25-1 to TRBJ2-7, with D possibly matching TRBD2 (6 bases). Germline values: CDR1 MGHDK, CDR2 SYGVNS. This CDR3 spans 13 amino acids. V dropped 8 bases and J dropped 2 bases, with 13 bases sitting between them. The CDR3 region has the DNA TGTGCCAGCGGAGGGACGGAAACCTACGAGCAGTACTTC. Amino acid sequence: CASGGTETYEQYF.

The chain is built from TRBV7-8 and TRBJ2-2, with D perhaps TRBD1 or TRBD2 (5 bases each). The CDR3 is 15 residues long. The V end was cut by 8 bases, the J end by 0 bases, with 13 bases between. Germline CDR1 SGHVS, CDR2 FQNEAQ. The CDR3 DNA reads as TGTGCCAGCTCCTCCGGGACGGCGAACACCGGGGAGCTGTTTTTT. It translates to CASSSGTANTGELFF.

The chain links TRBV27 to TRBJ2-1; 10 nucleotides match TRBD2. The CDR3 extends over 14 amino acids. Germline assignment: CDR1 MNHEY and CDR2 SMNVEV (reference sequence). Trimming at V came to 4 bases and at J to 4 bases, leaving 1 base not matched to a gene. The CDR3 loop reads CASSSLAGYNEQFF. In DNA form, the CDR3 reads TGTGCCAGCAGTTCACTAGCGGGATACAATGAGCAGTTCTTC.

This sequence joins TRBV5-1 and TRBJ1-5; no clear D. Looked up from germline, CDR1 is SGHRS and CDR2 is YFSETQ. CDR3 length equals 14 residues. V was clipped by 0 bases and J by 3 bases, with 7 bases between them. CDR3 DNA sequence: TGCGCCAGCAGCTTGGGGGCTCTCAATCAGCCCCAGCATTTT. Its protein product is CASSLGALNQPQHF.

This chain joins TRBV5-1 and TRBJ2-1, with 8 bases lining up with TRBD2. The CDR3 sequence is 15 residues long. J was trimmed by 9 bases and V by 3 bases; bases with no gene match: 11. Germline lookup yields CDR1 SGHRS and CDR2 YFSETQ. The CDR3 sequence is CASSYLAGGGREQFF. As DNA, the CDR3 is TGCGCCAGCAGCTATCTAGCGGGTGGGGGCCGTGAGCAGTTCTTC.

V gene TRBV29-1 combines with J gene TRBJ2-7; TRBD1 matches at 9 bases. The CDR3 has 14 amino acids. Germline values: CDR1 SQVTM, CDR2 ANQGSEA. The V and J ends lost 3 bases and 6 bases, in that order; junction bases with no gene match: 9. The CDR3 spells CSVDGLDRGSEQYF. The CDR3 region has the DNA TGCAGCGTTGACGGGCTTGACAGGGGGTCCGAGCAGTACTTC.

The J gene is TRBJ1-6, the V gene TRBV5-4; 7 positions agree with TRBD1. With 2 bases clipped from V and 7 bases from J, the junction kept 3 bases outside the gene matches. This CDR3 is built from 14 residues. From germline, CDR1 is SGHNT and CDR2 YYREEE (reference sequence). CDR3 protein: CASSFTGDNSPLHF. CDR3 coding DNA: TGTGCCAGCAGCTTTACAGGGGACAATTCACCCCTCCACTTT.

This rearrangement joins TRBV11-2 to TRBJ2-5; TRBD1 matches 11 bases. V was pared by 4 bases and J by 2 bases, with 12 bases of the junction left unmatched. Per germline, CDR1 SGHAT and CDR2 FQNNGV. This CDR3 is 18 amino acids long. The CDR3 nucleotides read TGTGCCAGCAGCTCCTTCCGGGACAGGGGGACCCCACAAGAGACCCAGTACTTC. Amino acid sequence: CASSSFRDRGTPQETQYF.

This sequence joins TRBV15 and TRBJ2-5, with 7 bases that match TRBD2. CDR1 and CDR2 from the germline V gene are LNHNV and YYDKDF (reference sequence). The CDR3 runs 15 residues. The V segment lost 1 base and the J segment 5 bases; nucleotides outside the gene matches: 7. CDR3 sequence reads: CATSRGRGREETQYF. CDR3 bases: TGTGCCACCAGCAGAGGGCGAGGGAGGGAGGAGACCCAGTACTTC. Full variable domain (remainder filled in from reference TRBV15 and TRBJ2-5): DAMVIQNPRYQVTQFGKPVTLSCSQTLNHNVMYWYQQKSSQAPKLLFHYYDKDFNNEADTPDNFQSRRPNTSFCFLDIRSPGLGDTAMYLCATSRGRGREETQYFGPGTRLLVL.

The genes are TRBV19 and TRBJ2-3; 9 bases agree with TRBD2. CDR1 and CDR2 (germline): LNHDA, SQIVND (reference sequence). This CDR3 is 18 amino acids long. After removal of 5 bases from V and 1 base from J, the junction contained 13 bases not matched to a gene. The CDR3: CASSLELSGSIGTDTQYF. In DNA form, the CDR3 reads TGTGCCAGTAGTCTCGAACTTAGCGGGAGTATTGGCACAGATACGCAGTATTTT. Complete variable domain (other parts from reference TRBV19 and TRBJ2-3): DGGITQSPKYLFRKEGQNVTLSCEQNLNHDAMYWYRQDPGQGLRLIYYSQIVNDFQKGDIAEGYSVSREKKESFPLTVTSAQKNPTAFYLCASSLELSGSIGTDTQYFGPGTRLTVL.

The chain is built from TRBV7-9 and TRBJ2-1; D remains ambiguous. Trimming took off 0 bases at V and 7 bases at J, with 13 bases between the two ends. Germline V gives CDR1 SEHNR, CDR2 FQNEAQ (reference sequence). This CDR3 spans 15 amino acids. The DNA of the CDR3 is TGTGCCAGCAGCTTAGCGCCTGACGCGGATAATGAGCAGTTCTTC. This translates into CASSLAPDADNEQFF.

The chain is built from TRBV6-5 and TRBJ1-6; the D gene is possibly TRBD1 (5 bases). CDR3 size: 14 residues. Trimming took 2 bases from V and 5 from J, leaving 7 bases between them. CDR1 and CDR2 from the germline V gene are MNHEY and SVGAGI. CDR3 protein: CASSYTGDNSPLHF. CDR3 nucleotide sequence: TGTGCCAGCAGTTACACAGGTGATAATTCACCCCTCCACTTT.

This chain uses TRBV6-5 with TRBJ2-2; maybe TRBD2 (5 bases). Per germline, CDR1 MNHEY and CDR2 SVGAGI. V lost 2 bases to trimming and J lost 5 bases, with 9 bases between them. This CDR3 comprises 14 residues. CDR3 loop: CASSYGLTTGELFF. The CDR3 region has the DNA TGTGCCAGCAGTTACGGACTGACGACCGGGGAGCTGTTTTTT.

V usage is TRBV7-8 and J usage is TRBJ1-6, with D tentatively TRBD1 (5 bases). Trimming left V 2 bases short and J 4 bases short, with 9 bases between. From germline, CDR1 is SGHVS and CDR2 FQNEAQ. There are 15 residues in the CDR3. Here the CDR3 reads CASSLNRRYNSPLHF. The CDR3 DNA follows: TGTGCCAGCAGCTTAAACAGGAGATATAATTCACCCCTCCACTTT.

This sequence joins TRBV7-9 and TRBJ2-1, with TRBD2 matching 8 bases. With V trimmed by 4 bases and J by 7 bases, 12 bases remained unmatched. This CDR3 is 16 amino acids long. Germline V gene lookup returns CDR1 SEHNR and CDR2 FQNEAQ (reference sequence). DNA for the CDR3: TGTGCCAGCAGCTCAAGTGGGGGACTAGATCGGAATGAGCAGTTCTTC. Translating it yields CASSSSGGLDRNEQFF.

This clone was detected only once. V is TRBV4-3 and J is TRBJ2-1; TRBD2 agrees at 7 bases. Germline CDR1 and CDR2: LGHNA and YSLEER. The V and J ends lost 3 bases and 4 bases, in that order; junction bases with no gene match: 3. The CDR3 has 14 amino acids. The CDR3 here is CASSQSGGYNEQFF. The CDR3, as DNA: TGCGCCAGCAGCCAGTCCGGGGGGTACAATGAGCAGTTCTTC.

The CDR3 loop reads CASSYGAGTYGYTF. The CDR3 DNA sequence: TGTGCCAGCAGTTACGGGGCGGGAACATATGGCTACACCTTC. The chain carries TRBV6-5 and TRBJ1-2, with D maybe TRBD1 (5 bases). The CDR3 is 14 amino acids. Germline V gene data show CDR1 as MNHEY and CDR2 as SVGAGI. V was clipped by 2 bases and J by 5 bases, with 12 bases between them.